The T cell receptor beta chain under discussion was sequenced for a study of T cell responses to AZD1222 COVID-19 vaccine. Overall study findings and caveats: Clonal diversity may have been underestimated, and the donors were mostly white British, with more females than males. The study found vaccine-associated CD4 TCRs spanning spike, dominant at 160-218 and 743-854.

Using immunoSEQ multiplex PCR, the repertoire was profiled, and TCRdb retains in-frame clones only, with some absent. The sample lists 90,000 to 100,000 clones; 85% to 90% were seen once. For this clone: The antigen remains undetermined.

CDR1 is SEHNR, CDR2 FQNEAQ, per germline (reference sequence). The CDR3 is made up of 11 amino acids. V shed 5 bases and J shed 8 bases, with 6 bases lying between them. Sequenced material: peripheral blood, taken on day 0 of AZD1222 vaccination. The V and J genes are TRBV7-9 and TRBJ1-4; the D is unclear. The TCR was taken from an adult in good health. The CDR3 nucleotides read TGTGCCAGCAGCGTAAAAGAAAAACTGTTTTTT. Encoded protein: CASSVKEKLFF.